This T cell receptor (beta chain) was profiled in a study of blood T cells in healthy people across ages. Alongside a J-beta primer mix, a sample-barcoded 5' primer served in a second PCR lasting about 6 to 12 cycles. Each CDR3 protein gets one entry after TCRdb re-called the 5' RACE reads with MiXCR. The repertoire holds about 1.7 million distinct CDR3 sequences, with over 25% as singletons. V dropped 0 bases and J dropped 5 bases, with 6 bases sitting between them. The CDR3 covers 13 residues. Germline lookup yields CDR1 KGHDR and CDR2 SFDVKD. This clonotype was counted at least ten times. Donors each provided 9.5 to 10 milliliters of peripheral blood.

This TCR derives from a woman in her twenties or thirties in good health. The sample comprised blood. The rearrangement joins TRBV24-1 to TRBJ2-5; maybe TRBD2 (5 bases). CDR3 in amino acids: CATSDLGEETQYF. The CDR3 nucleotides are TGTGCCACCAGTGATTTGGGGGAGGAGACCCAGTACTTC.